The clone carrying this TCR beta chain was seen only a few times. Its antigen is unidentified. This CDR3 has 14 residues. Germline-derived CDR1 and CDR2 are MGHDK and SYGVNS. V was trimmed by 7 bases and J by 5 bases, leaving 15 bases between them. This sample was included in a study of beta chain features in type 1 diabetes. Expressed TCRB transcripts were sequenced after all isolated RNA was converted to cDNA. This table comes from immunoSEQ multiplex PCR, and its TCRdb copy is limited to in-frame clones, with some not included. The data show about 160,000 clones, just over 8% seen once. Study-wide results and caveats: Type 1 diabetes patients had moderately but significantly shorter TCRB CDR3s in all four CD4+ subsets.

The sequenced sample was central memory CD4+ T cells from blood. The sequence derives from a woman between 18 and 29 years old with type 1 diabetes. V is TRBV25-1 and J is TRBJ1-5; maybe TRBD1 (5 bases). The CDR3 nucleotides read TGTGCCAGCACCCCGGGGGGAGGTGATCAGCCCCAGCATTTT. Translation gives CASTPGGGDQPQHF.